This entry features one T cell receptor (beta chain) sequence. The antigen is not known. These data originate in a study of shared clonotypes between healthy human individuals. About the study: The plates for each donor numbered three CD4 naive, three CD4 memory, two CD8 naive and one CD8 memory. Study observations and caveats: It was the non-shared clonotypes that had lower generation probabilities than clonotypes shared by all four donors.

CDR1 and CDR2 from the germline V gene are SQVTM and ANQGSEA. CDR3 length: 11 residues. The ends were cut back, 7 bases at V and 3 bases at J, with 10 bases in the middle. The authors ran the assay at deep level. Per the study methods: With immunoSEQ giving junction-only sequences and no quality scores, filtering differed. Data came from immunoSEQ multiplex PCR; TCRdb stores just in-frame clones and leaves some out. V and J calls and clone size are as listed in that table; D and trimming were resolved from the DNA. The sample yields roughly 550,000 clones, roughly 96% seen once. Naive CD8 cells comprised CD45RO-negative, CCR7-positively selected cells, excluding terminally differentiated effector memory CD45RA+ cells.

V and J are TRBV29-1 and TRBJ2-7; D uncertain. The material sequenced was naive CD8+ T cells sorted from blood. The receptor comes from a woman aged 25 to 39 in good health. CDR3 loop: CSASEDYEQYF. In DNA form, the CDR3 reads TGCAGCGCCTCAGAGGACTACGAGCAGTACTTC.